The 6 T cell receptor beta chains given below trace back to one sample, sequenced in a study of shared clonotypes between healthy human individuals. Using immunoSEQ multiplex PCR, the repertoire was profiled, and TCRdb retains in-frame clones only, with some absent. The data hold around 200,000 clones, with about 66% observed a single time. Material: memory CD4+ T cells sorted from blood. The subset: CD45RA-negative fraction. The source is a man aged 25 to 45 in good health.

This clone has just a few counts. The chain uses TRBV5-1 and TRBJ2-3; D gene unclear. Germline V lookup: CDR1 SGHRS, CDR2 YFSETQ. V lost 6 bases and J 1 base, leaving 21 bases between the germline ends. The CDR3 length is 17 residues. The CDR3 sequence: CASKANPLGIGTDTQYF. DNA for the CDR3: TGCGCCAGCAAGGCAAACCCTCTGGGGATTGGCACAGATACGCAGTATTTT.

The chain carries TRBV28 and TRBJ1-1; 8 bases fit TRBD1. From germline, CDR1 is MDHEN and CDR2 SYDVKM. V shed 6 bases and J 6 bases; nucleotides not matched to a gene: 12. This CDR3 is built from 15 residues. CDR3 sequence reads: CASSRAGRGHSEAFF. For the CDR3, the DNA is TGTGCCAGCAGCCGCGCCGGCAGGGGGCATTCTGAAGCTTTCTTT.

The chain joins TRBV5-1 to TRBJ2-7, with 8 bases fitting TRBD1. Germline V gene lookup returns CDR1 SGHRS and CDR2 YFSETQ. The CDR3 totals 16 residues. J was trimmed by 3 bases and V by 2 bases; bases with no gene match: 10. Here the CDR3 reads CASSFATGQVGYEQYF. The DNA of the CDR3 is TGCGCCAGCAGCTTCGCTACGGGACAGGTAGGCTACGAGCAGTACTTC.

The chain uses TRBV5-1 and TRBJ2-6; no firm D call. Germline CDR1 SGHRS, CDR2 YFSETQ. This CDR3 has 15 residues. Trimming pared 4 bases from V and 4 bases from J, leaving 12 bases between. The CDR3: CASSPSLGGANVLTF. The CDR3 bases are TGCGCCAGCAGCCCTTCGTTGGGGGGGGCCAACGTCCTGACTTTC.

The V call is TRBV6-1, the J call TRBJ2-3; 7 nucleotides align to TRBD2. Germline-derived CDR1 and CDR2 are MNHNS and SASEGT. CDR3 length: 13 amino acids. J lost 4 bases, V lost 4 bases, and 2 bases had no gene match. The CDR3 sequence is CASSAGGPDTQYF. As DNA, the CDR3 is TGTGCCAGCAGTGCGGGAGGCCCAGATACGCAGTATTTT.

The rearrangement links TRBV25-1 to TRBJ1-2, with 7 positions matching TRBD1. V trimming: 2 bases; J trimming: 2 bases; junction bases outside the gene matches: 8. This CDR3 region has 16 residues. CDR1 MGHDK and CDR2 SYGVNS come from the germline V gene. The CDR3 region is CASSEDGQAENYGYTF. The CDR3 nucleotides read TGTGCCAGCAGTGAAGACGGACAGGCAGAAAACTATGGCTACACCTTC.